A selection of T cell receptor beta chains follows, all from one sample in a study of early T cells in non-severe SARS-CoV-2 infection. One entry per CDR3 protein, called by TCRdb with MiXCR from the 5' RACE reads. The sample carries nearly 45,000 distinct CDR3 sequences, under 13% recorded once. The source material was whole blood. These receptors originate from an adult who was a healthcare worker with PCR-confirmed SARS-CoV-2 infection or an uninfected control (not recorded which). The CDR3 runs from the conserved cysteine through the conserved F or W. D genes are given only for firm matches. Only some rows state a clone size, as once, few, many or a class for expanded clones.

TRBJ1-1,few,TRBV20-1,NA,CSATGANTEAFF,TGCAGTGCTACAGGGGCGAACACTGAAGCTTTCTTT
TRBJ2-2,NA,TRBV7-9,NA,CASSLRQGPTGELFF,TGTGCCAGCAGCTTACGTCAGGGGCCCACCGGGGAGCTGTTTTTT
TRBJ2-5,NA,TRBV11-2,NA,CASSFGGYQETQYF,TGTGCCAGCAGCTTTGGGGGGTACCAAGAGACCCAGTACTTC
TRBJ1-1,NA,TRBV6-6,NA,CASSYSNRGDVNTEAFF,TGTGCCAGCAGTTACTCCAATAGGGGAGACGTGAACACTGAAGCTTTCTTT
TRBJ1-2,few,TRBV24-1,TRBD1,CATSPSGQGISNYGYTF,TGTGCCACCAGTCCCTCCGGACAGGGCATATCCAACTATGGCTACACCTTC
TRBJ2-5,NA,TRBV5-4,NA,CASSSHLTGQETQYF,TGTGCCAGCAGCTCCCACTTGACTGGACAAGAGACCCAGTACTTC
TRBJ2-7,few,TRBV24-1,NA,CATKDYEQYF,TGTGCCACCAAGGACTACGAGCAGTACTTC
TRBJ1-4,NA,TRBV5-6,TRBD1,CASSPDRGVDVDEKLFF,TGTGCCAGCAGCCCGGACAGGGGAGTCGATGTCGATGAAAAACTGTTTTTT
TRBJ2-7,NA,TRBV2,NA,CASSEAPGGLYEQYF,TGTGCCAGCAGTGAAGCTCCCGGCGGCCTCTACGAGCAGTACTTC
TRBJ2-2,many,TRBV5-1,NA,CASSRPGPELFF,TGCGCCAGCAGCCGGCCAGGGCCGGAGCTGTTTTTT
TRBJ2-5,few,TRBV7-2,NA,CASSFGGVSRTQYF,TGTGCCAGCAGCTTCGGCGGTGTGTCTAGGACCCAGTACTTC
TRBJ1-2,many,TRBV12-3/TRBV12-4,NA,CASGRSNYGYTF,TGTGCCAGCGGCAGATCTAACTATGGCTACACCTTC
TRBJ1-1,many,TRBV7-2,NA,CASSPPPHTEAFF,TGTGCCAGCAGCCCTCCCCCACACACTGAAGCTTTCTTT
TRBJ2-1,many,TRBV20-1,TRBD1,CSAEGQGDYNEQFF,TGCAGTGCCGAGGGACAGGGAGACTACAATGAGCAGTTCTTC
TRBJ2-1,many,TRBV12-3/TRBV12-4,TRBD2,CASSLDRGGAINEQFF,TGTGCCAGCAGTTTAGATCGCGGGGGGGCCATTAATGAGCAGTTCTTC
TRBJ1-1,many,TRBV13,NA,CASSLGRGREAFF,TGTGCCAGCAGCTTAGGCCGGGGCAGAGAAGCTTTCTTT
TRBJ2-6,few,TRBV4-3,NA,CASSQVGGIGANVLTF,TGCGCCAGCAGCCAAGTCGGGGGAATTGGGGCCAACGTCCTGACTTTC
TRBJ2-4,many,TRBV4-3,NA,CASSQQGLGIQYF,TGCGCCAGCAGCCAACAGGGTTTGGGCATTCAGTACTTC
TRBJ1-1,many,TRBV24-1,TRBD1,CATSGGGTGVNTEAFF,TGTGCCACCAGTGGGGGGGGGACAGGGGTGAACACTGAAGCTTTCTTT
TRBJ2-7,few,TRBV10-3,TRBD1,CATSEGAPGQGYEQYF,TGTGCCACCAGTGAGGGGGCTCCGGGACAGGGATACGAGCAGTACTTC
TRBJ2-3,many,TRBV7-6,TRBD2,CASSTSGGAADTQYF,TGTGCCAGCAGCACTAGCGGGGGGGCCGCGGATACGCAGTATTTT
TRBJ2-7,many,TRBV5-1,NA,CASSPESTGAREQYF,TGCGCCAGCAGCCCTGAATCGACGGGGGCGCGAGAGCAGTACTTC
TRBJ1-3,many,TRBV6-5,NA,CASERAGTNTIYF,TGTGCCAGCGAACGCGCAGGGACCAACACCATATATTTT
TRBJ2-2,few,TRBV19,NA,CASRQSAGELFF,TGTGCCAGTAGGCAGTCAGCCGGGGAGCTGTTTTTT
TRBJ1-1,NA,TRBV27,NA,CASSLLPQNEAFF,TGTGCCAGCAGTTTATTGCCGCAGAATGAAGCTTTCTTT
TRBJ2-6,few,TRBV19,NA,CASSQTAANVLTF,TGTGCCAGTAGTCAGACAGCAGCCAACGTCCTGACTTTC
TRBJ2-7,many,TRBV2,NA,CASNRASSDTRYF,TGTGCCAGCAATCGGGCGTCCTCCGATACGCGGTACTTC
TRBJ2-3,many,TRBV6-5,NA,CASSYSVGSTDTQYF,TGTGCCAGCAGTTACTCTGTCGGATCCACAGATACGCAGTATTTT
TRBJ1-2,NA,TRBV12-3/TRBV12-4,NA,CASSPRGERLSNYGYTF,TGTGCCAGCAGTCCTCGTGGGGAACGACTTTCTAACTATGGCTACACCTTC
TRBJ2-5,few,TRBV12-3/TRBV12-4,NA,CASSPLGVTQYF,TGTGCCAGCAGCCCCCTCGGAGTTACCCAGTACTTC